The clone carrying this TCR beta chain was detected only a few times. A single record per CDR3 protein comes from TCRdb applying MiXCR to the RT-PCR reads. The table lists roughly 620,000 distinct CDR3 sequences, 11% of them singletons. These data come from a study of response to subunit inactivated influenza vaccine. Germline V gene data show CDR1 as LGHDT and CDR2 as YNNKEL (reference sequence). V was pared by 1 base and J by 11 bases, with 8 bases between. This CDR3 has 11 amino acids. The data were also submitted as part of a second study, on T cells expressing NK-cell markers. As that study records: Beta-chain TCR cDNA was generated via 5'RACE template switching with UMIs.

The source was PBMCs from blood, collected on the day of vaccination. This chain joins TRBV3-1 and TRBJ1-2, with D hard to call. This sequence was found in a man aged 50-60 years who received an inactivated influenza vaccine. The CDR3 nucleotides are TGTGCCAGCAGCCAAGGGACCCCATACACCTTC. As protein: CASSQGTPYTF.